This T cell receptor beta chain was captured in a study of OX40 agonist ivuxolimab in advanced cancers. Some background on the complete study: Ivuxolimab was a fully human IgG2 agonistic monoclonal antibody targeting the costimulatory receptor OX40 (CD134). In the dose-escalation cohort, 82.7% of patients were male, and the mean age was around 60 years, with a range of about 23 to 85. The paper covers the monotherapy dose-escalation part of the phase I ivuxolimab trial, which included N of about 56 patients. Among the approximately 50 dose-escalation patients, some 20 had hepatocellular carcinoma, approximately 15 melanoma, 9 renal cell carcinoma and 9 head and neck cancer. Intravenous ivuxolimab was administered to patients every 2 weeks at six dose levels: 0.01, 0.1, 0.3, 1.5, 3 and 10 mg/kg. Peripheral TCRbeta sequencing aimed to test whether ivuxolimab altered TCR sequence diversity and caused clonal T-cell expansion. Patients were allowed to have had prior anti-PD-1, anti-PD-L1 or anti-CTLA-4 therapy, and more than 30% of the dose-escalation patients had previously received checkpoint inhibitors. Partial responses were achieved by three dose-escalation patients, of whom one had hepatocellular carcinoma and two had cutaneous melanoma. Findings and caveats that apply to the study as a whole: The antigen specificity of the peripheral T cells that underwent clonal expansion was not determined. At doses from 0.1 to 3.0 mg/kg, clonal expansion was seen in both CD4+ and CD8+ blood T cells between baseline and week 6. Low levels of normalized T-cell clonal expansion were also shown by some nonresponding patients. In partial responders in the 0.1-3.0 mg/kg groups, normalized peripheral clonal expansion was found to be among the lowest, especially among CD8+ T cells. After ivuxolimab, CD8+ T cells had more expanded clones than CD4+ T cells on average.

V ends up 5 bases short and J 5 bases short, with an unmatched junction base count of 6. Measured from the cysteine to the phenylalanine, the CDR3 is 14 residues long. Only CDR3 DNA remains: 42 bases, in frame from the first base. Sequences LNHDA (CDR1) and SQIVND (CDR2) are obtained from the germline V gene (reference sequence). On this clone: It has no known antigen specificity. Base qualities are not recorded, but no much larger clone differs from it by a single base.

Patients with autoimmune disease history or receiving systemic immunosuppression were excluded from the trial. Peripheral blood for TCR sequencing was collected from all dose cohorts at baseline, on cycle 4 day 1, and on cycle 7 day 1. Samples were obtained from an open-label, multicenter, first-in-human phase I dose-escalation trial of ivuxolimab. Adults with locally advanced or metastatic melanoma, renal cell, hepatocellular, or head and neck squamous cell carcinoma were enrolled in the trial. Before TCR sequencing, CD4+ and CD8+ T cells were separately sorted from peripheral blood. For sequencing of the TCRbeta CDR3 region, genomic DNA was extracted from the sorted cells. TCRbeta CDR3 regions were sequenced using the immunoSEQ Assay. TCRdb retrieved this table from immuneACCESS and kept in-frame rearrangements only. Not all clones are present; in checked studies, unresolved V genes account for under half, and no reason is known for the remainder. Across this sample there are tens of thousands of clones, with roughly 83% seen only once. Together, the top ten hold approximately 0.78% of the sample.

This receptor was identified in an adult with an advanced solid tumor such as melanoma, head and neck, liver or kidney cancer. Source: CD4+ or CD8+ T cells sorted from blood, taken in a trial of the OX40 agonist ivuxolimab. Recombination linked TRBV19 to TRBJ2-4, with 7 central nucleotides matching TRBD1. The CDR3 region has the sequence CASSPGTEENIQYF. The DNA reads TGTGCCAGTAGTCCAGGGACAGAAGAAAACATTCAGTACTTC.